The rows below give T cell receptor beta chains drawn from one sample of a study of T cells in Graves' hyperthyroidism and ophthalmopathy. TCRdb re-analysed the multiplex PCR reads in MiXCR, keeping a single row per CDR3 protein. The table has 350,000 to 400,000 distinct CDR3 sequences, more than 12% seen once. Sequenced sample: blood. These receptors were taken from a woman in her 30s with Graves' hyperthyroidism. Each CDR3 is given with its conserved first and last residue. The order of the fields is clone size, V gene, J gene, D gene, CDR3 protein, CDR3 DNA. D genes are given only for firm matches. The size field is filled for only some rows; it gives once, few, many or a size class.

clone_size: few
v_call: TRBV19
j_call: TRBJ2-2
d_call: -
cdr3_aa: CATHRSPGELFF
cdr3_nt: TGTGCCACCCACCGCAGTCCCGGGGAGCTGTTTTTT

clone_size: many
v_call: TRBV28
j_call: TRBJ1-4
d_call: -
cdr3_aa: CASSLLGTTNEKLFF
cdr3_nt: TGTGCCAGCAGTTTATTGGGGACAACTAATGAAAAACTGTTTTTT

clone_size: many
v_call: TRBV11-1
j_call: TRBJ2-1
d_call: TRBD1
cdr3_aa: CASREDRVDEQFF
cdr3_nt: TGTGCCAGCAGGGAGGACAGGGTGGATGAGCAGTTCTTC

clone_size: few
v_call: TRBV28
j_call: TRBJ1-5
d_call: -
cdr3_aa: CASSLWKGNQPQHF
cdr3_nt: TGTGCCAGCAGTTTATGGAAAGGTAATCAGCCCCAGCATTTT

clone_size: -
v_call: TRBV7-2
j_call: TRBJ2-5
d_call: -
cdr3_aa: CASSLDGTRWETQYF
cdr3_nt: TGTGCCAGCAGCTTAGACGGAACCCGGTGGGAGACCCAGTACTTC

clone_size: -
v_call: TRBV6-1
j_call: TRBJ2-3
d_call: -
cdr3_aa: CASSDPDPDTQYF
cdr3_nt: TGTGCCAGCAGTGACCCCGATCCAGATACGCAGTATTTT

clone_size: few
v_call: TRBV11-3
j_call: TRBJ2-1
d_call: TRBD2
cdr3_aa: CASSLEWTSFDEQFF
cdr3_nt: TGTGCCAGCAGCTTAGAGTGGACTAGCTTCGATGAGCAGTTCTTC

clone_size: -
v_call: TRBV24-1
j_call: TRBJ2-1
d_call: TRBD2
cdr3_aa: CATSVAGGYNEQFF
cdr3_nt: TGTGCCACCAGTGTTGCGGGAGGTTACAATGAGCAGTTCTTC

clone_size: many
v_call: TRBV20-1
j_call: TRBJ2-3
d_call: TRBD2
cdr3_aa: CSAHGTSGLTDTQYF
cdr3_nt: TGCAGTGCTCACGGGACTAGCGGGCTCACAGATACGCAGTATTTT

clone_size: many
v_call: TRBV7-2
j_call: TRBJ2-1
d_call: TRBD1
cdr3_aa: CASSVQGGEQFF
cdr3_nt: TGTGCCAGCAGCGTACAGGGGGGTGAGCAGTTCTTC

clone_size: few
v_call: TRBV12-5
j_call: TRBJ1-5
d_call: -
cdr3_aa: CASLPNWVNQPQHF
cdr3_nt: TGTGCTAGCCTCCCCAATTGGGTCAATCAGCCCCAGCATTTT

clone_size: -
v_call: TRBV9
j_call: TRBJ2-1
d_call: -
cdr3_aa: CASSVEWRSSYNEQFF
cdr3_nt: TGTGCCAGCAGCGTAGAATGGAGGAGCTCCTACAATGAGCAGTTCTTC

clone_size: few
v_call: TRBV7-9
j_call: TRBJ2-3
d_call: -
cdr3_aa: CASSLGAPDTQYF
cdr3_nt: TGTGCCAGCAGCTTAGGGGCCCCCGATACGCAGTATTTT

clone_size: many
v_call: TRBV2
j_call: TRBJ2-5
d_call: -
cdr3_aa: CASSDWVLAVTGQETQYF
cdr3_nt: TGTGCCAGCAGTGATTGGGTTCTTGCAGTGACAGGCCAAGAGACCCAGTACTTC

clone_size: few
v_call: TRBV19
j_call: TRBJ2-7
d_call: -
cdr3_aa: CASSTETGGEQYF
cdr3_nt: TGTGCCAGTAGTACCGAGACAGGCGGCGAGCAGTACTTC

clone_size: -
v_call: TRBV10-1
j_call: TRBJ1-1
d_call: -
cdr3_aa: CASSDVHYTEAFF
cdr3_nt: TGCGCCAGCAGTGATGTCCACTACACTGAAGCTTTCTTT

clone_size: -
v_call: TRBV4-1
j_call: TRBJ2-7
d_call: -
cdr3_aa: CASSQGGASSSYEQYF
cdr3_nt: TGCGCCAGCAGCCAAGGTGGTGCTAGTAGCTCCTACGAGCAGTACTTC

clone_size: many
v_call: TRBV20-1
j_call: TRBJ2-1
d_call: TRBD2
cdr3_aa: CSARTSQIYNEQFF
cdr3_nt: TGCAGTGCTAGGACTAGCCAGATCTACAATGAGCAGTTCTTC

clone_size: many
v_call: TRBV27
j_call: TRBJ2-3
d_call: TRBD2
cdr3_aa: CASSPLAGVAYADTQYF
cdr3_nt: TGTGCCAGCAGTCCACTAGCGGGAGTTGCGTACGCAGATACGCAGTATTTT

clone_size: many
v_call: TRBV7-2
j_call: TRBJ2-1
d_call: TRBD2
cdr3_aa: CASSRTRSSYNEQFF
cdr3_nt: TGTGCCAGCAGCCGGACTAGGAGCTCCTACAATGAGCAGTTCTTC

clone_size: few
v_call: TRBV20-1
j_call: TRBJ2-6
d_call: -
cdr3_aa: CSARDHTGSGANVLTF
cdr3_nt: TGCAGTGCTAGAGACCATACAGGGTCTGGGGCCAACGTCCTGACTTTC

clone_size: many
v_call: TRBV20-1
j_call: TRBJ2-5
d_call: -
cdr3_aa: CSATSGFWTQYF
cdr3_nt: TGCAGTGCTACCTCGGGGTTCTGGACCCAGTACTTC

clone_size: many
v_call: TRBV20-1
j_call: TRBJ2-7
d_call: -
cdr3_aa: CSAPRQYSSYEQYF
cdr3_nt: TGCAGTGCCCCGAGACAGTATTCTTCCTACGAGCAGTACTTC

clone_size: many
v_call: TRBV6-1
j_call: TRBJ2-7
d_call: TRBD1
cdr3_aa: CASRILGTGDFYEQYF
cdr3_nt: TGTGCCAGCAGGATCCTAGGGACAGGGGATTTTTACGAGCAGTACTTC

clone_size: many
v_call: TRBV14
j_call: TRBJ2-1
d_call: TRBD2
cdr3_aa: CASSQNPSKRGEQFF
cdr3_nt: TGTGCCAGCAGCCAAAACCCAAGCAAGCGGGGTGAGCAGTTCTTC

clone_size: few
v_call: TRBV28
j_call: TRBJ2-7
d_call: TRBD1
cdr3_aa: CASNKGAALSYEQYF
cdr3_nt: TGTGCCAGCAACAAGGGGGCGGCCCTCTCCTACGAGCAGTACTTC

clone_size: few
v_call: TRBV6-5
j_call: TRBJ2-7
d_call: -
cdr3_aa: CASSYAGLDYEQYF
cdr3_nt: TGTGCCAGCAGTTACGCGGGACTGGACTACGAGCAGTACTTC

clone_size: many
v_call: TRBV20-1
j_call: TRBJ1-1
d_call: TRBD1
cdr3_aa: CSARGQGGYTEAFF
cdr3_nt: TGCAGTGCCCGTGGGCAGGGGGGTTACACTGAAGCTTTCTTT

clone_size: -
v_call: TRBV20-1
j_call: TRBJ2-1
d_call: -
cdr3_aa: CSARSTRIIQVIHEQFF
cdr3_nt: TGCAGTGCTAGATCAACACGGATCATACAGGTTATTCATGAGCAGTTCTTC

clone_size: -
v_call: TRBV28
j_call: TRBJ2-2
d_call: -
cdr3_aa: CASSLRQAWSGELFF
cdr3_nt: TGTGCCAGCAGTCTGCGACAGGCCTGGTCAGGGGAGCTGTTTTTT

clone_size: many
v_call: TRBV27
j_call: TRBJ2-3
d_call: TRBD2
cdr3_aa: CASSSWVSGAGDTQYF
cdr3_nt: TGTGCCAGCAGTTCCTGGGTTAGCGGGGCGGGGGATACGCAGTATTTT

clone_size: -
v_call: TRBV6-1
j_call: TRBJ1-1
d_call: -
cdr3_aa: CASSPIRGRTEAFF
cdr3_nt: TGTGCCAGCAGTCCAATTCGGGGAAGGACTGAAGCTTTCTTT

clone_size: -
v_call: TRBV7-9
j_call: TRBJ2-3
d_call: TRBD1
cdr3_aa: CASSPGTGASTDTQYF
cdr3_nt: TGTGCCAGCAGCCCCGGGACAGGGGCTAGCACAGATACGCAGTATTTT

clone_size: -
v_call: TRBV20-1
j_call: TRBJ1-5
d_call: -
cdr3_aa: CSARPRKGNQPQHF
cdr3_nt: TGCAGTGCTAGGCCCAGGAAGGGCAATCAGCCCCAGCATTTT

clone_size: -
v_call: TRBV7-2
j_call: TRBJ1-5
d_call: -
cdr3_aa: CASSFQGIGNQPQHF
cdr3_nt: TGTGCCAGCAGCTTCCAGGGGATAGGCAATCAGCCCCAGCATTTT

clone_size: -
v_call: TRBV7-2
j_call: TRBJ1-4
d_call: TRBD1
cdr3_aa: CASSSNRGVGEKLFF
cdr3_nt: TGTGCCAGCAGCTCAAACAGGGGAGTTGGTGAAAAACTGTTTTTT

clone_size: many
v_call: TRBV28
j_call: TRBJ2-3
d_call: TRBD2
cdr3_aa: CASSFSGLAPDTQYF
cdr3_nt: TGTGCCAGCAGTTTCTCCGGACTAGCACCAGATACGCAGTATTTT